The clone carrying this T cell receptor (beta chain) was observed a few times. Its antigen is currently unknown. V dropped 7 bases and J dropped 1 base, with 7 bases sitting between them. Germline V gene sequence: CDR1 SEHNR, CDR2 FQNEAQ (reference sequence). The length of the CDR3 is 12 residues. The sample belongs to a study of shared clonotypes between healthy human individuals. As processed by the authors: ImmunoSEQ supplied junction-only sequences lacking quality scores, so filtering was different. Sequenced by immunoSEQ multiplex PCR; TCRdb stores in-frame clones only, minus some. That table supplies the V and J calls and clone size; D and trimming were determined from the DNA. The profile shows 2 million to 2.5 million clones, nearly 97% of them singletons. Regarding the study as a whole: Naive subsets generally exceeded memory subsets in estimated richness. Depth of sequencing was expected to influence donor clonotype sharing.

This chain uses TRBV7-9 with TRBJ1-1; possibly TRBD1 for D (5 bases). Sample: naive CD4+ T cells sorted from blood. The subset: CD45RA+ positively selected. This TCR came from a man between 18 and 35 years old in good health. CDR3 sequence: CASKTGNTEAFF. The CDR3 nucleotides are TGTGCCAGCAAAACAGGGAACACTGAAGCTTTCTTT.